This TCR beta chain was documented in a study of T cells after yellow fever vaccination. Study-wide results and limits: The presence of abundant clonotypes contaminating from the bulk population was possible in FACS-sorted repertoires.

Germline values: CDR1 LGHDT, CDR2 YNNKEL (reference sequence). The junction had 5 bases not matched to a gene; V was cut back by 2 bases and J by 5 bases. The CDR3 has 15 amino acids. This clonotype was counted only a few times. Its antigen is unknown. In TCRdb, the 5' RACE reads were re-called with MiXCR into one record per CDR3 protein. The sample records approximately 610,000 distinct CDR3 sequences, about 15% being singletons. This sequence was found in a man aged 18-30 years who received the YFV17D yellow fever vaccine. The sample here was PBMCs, taken 5 to 6 days after the first yellow fever vaccination. The chain uses TRBV3-1 and TRBJ2-5, with 10 bases matching TRBD2. This CDR3 reads CASSQSGGAGETQYF. DNA of the CDR3: TGTGCCAGCAGCCAAAGCGGGGGGGCCGGGGAGACCCAGTACTTC.